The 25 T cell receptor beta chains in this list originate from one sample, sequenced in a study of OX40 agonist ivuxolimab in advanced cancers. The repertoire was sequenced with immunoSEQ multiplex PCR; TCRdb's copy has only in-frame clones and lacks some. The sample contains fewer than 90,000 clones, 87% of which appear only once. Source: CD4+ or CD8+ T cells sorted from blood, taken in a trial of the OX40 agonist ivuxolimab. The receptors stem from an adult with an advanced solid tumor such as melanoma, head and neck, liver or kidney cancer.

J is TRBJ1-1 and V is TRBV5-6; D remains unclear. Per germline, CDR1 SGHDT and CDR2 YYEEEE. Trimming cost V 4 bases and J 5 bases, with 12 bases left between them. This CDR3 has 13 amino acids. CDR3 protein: CASSPGPRTEAFF. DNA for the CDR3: TGTGCCAGCAGCCCCGGTCCCCGAACTGAAGCTTTCTTT.

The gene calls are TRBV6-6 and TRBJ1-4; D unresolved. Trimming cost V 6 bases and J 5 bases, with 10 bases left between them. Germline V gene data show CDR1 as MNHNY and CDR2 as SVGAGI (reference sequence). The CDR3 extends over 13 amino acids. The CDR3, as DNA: TGTGCCAGCAGCCCAAGACGGAATGAAAAACTGTTTTTT. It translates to CASSPRRNEKLFF.

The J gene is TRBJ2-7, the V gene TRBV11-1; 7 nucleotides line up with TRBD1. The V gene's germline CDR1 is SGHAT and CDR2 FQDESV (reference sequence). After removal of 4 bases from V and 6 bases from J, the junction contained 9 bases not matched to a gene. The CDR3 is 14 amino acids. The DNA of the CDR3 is TGTGCCAGCAGCTCGGGACAGCTAGTTCTCGAGCAGTACTTC. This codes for CASSSGQLVLEQYF.

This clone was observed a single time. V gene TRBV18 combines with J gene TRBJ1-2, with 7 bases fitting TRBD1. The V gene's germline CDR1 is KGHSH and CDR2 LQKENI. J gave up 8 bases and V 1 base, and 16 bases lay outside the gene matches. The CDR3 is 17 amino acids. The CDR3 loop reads CASSPRPSGRGSRGYTF. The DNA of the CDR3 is TGTGCCAGCTCACCACGTCCTTCAGGCAGGGGGAGTCGCGGCTACACCTTC.

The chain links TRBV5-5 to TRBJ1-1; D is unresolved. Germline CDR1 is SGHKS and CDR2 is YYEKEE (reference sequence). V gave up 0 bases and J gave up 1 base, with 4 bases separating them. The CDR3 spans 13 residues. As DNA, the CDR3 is TGTGCCAGCAGCTTGGCCGGGAACACTGAAGCTTTCTTT. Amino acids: CASSLAGNTEAFF.

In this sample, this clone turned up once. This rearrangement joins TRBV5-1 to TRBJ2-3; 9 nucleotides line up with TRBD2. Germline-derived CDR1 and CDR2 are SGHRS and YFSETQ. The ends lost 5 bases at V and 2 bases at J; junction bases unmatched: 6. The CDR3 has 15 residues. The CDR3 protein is CASSSTSGPTDTQYF. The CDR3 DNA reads TGCGCCAGCAGTTCGACTAGCGGCCCCACAGATACGCAGTATTTT.

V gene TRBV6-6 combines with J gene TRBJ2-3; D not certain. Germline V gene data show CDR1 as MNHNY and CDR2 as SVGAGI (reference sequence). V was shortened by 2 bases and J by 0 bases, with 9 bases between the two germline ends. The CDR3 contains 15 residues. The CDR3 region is CASSYSPTSTDTQYF. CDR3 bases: TGTGCCAGCAGTTACAGTCCGACTAGCACAGATACGCAGTATTTT.

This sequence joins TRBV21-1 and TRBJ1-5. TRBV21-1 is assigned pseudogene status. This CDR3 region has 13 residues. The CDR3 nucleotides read TGTGCCAGCAGCAAAAGTAGCAATCAGCCCCAGCATTTT. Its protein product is CASSKSSNQPQHF.

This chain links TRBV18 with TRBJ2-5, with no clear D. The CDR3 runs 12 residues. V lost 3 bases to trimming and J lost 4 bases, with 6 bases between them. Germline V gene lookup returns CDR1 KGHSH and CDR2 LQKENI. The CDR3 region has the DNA TGTGCCAGCTCACCCGAACGAGAGACCCAGTACTTC. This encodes CASSPERETQYF.

The CDR3 nucleotides are TGTGCCAGCAGCGTAGAAGCAGATACGCAGTATTTT. Protein: CASSVEADTQYF. The chain has TRBV9 and TRBJ2-3; D unclear. The V end lost 0 bases, the J end lost 4 bases, and 3 bases lay between the germline ends. The CDR3 length is 12 residues. Germline loops: CDR1 SGDLS, CDR2 YYNGEE.

CDR3 nucleotide sequence: TGTGCCAGCAGCCCTCGACTAGCGGGGGGGCCCGGGGAGCTGTTTTTT. This codes for CASSPRLAGGPGELFF. The rearrangement links TRBV7-8 to TRBJ2-2, with 14 bases that match TRBD2. This CDR3 has 16 residues. From germline, CDR1 is SGHVS and CDR2 FQNEAQ. V was pared by 5 bases and J by 6 bases, with 5 bases of the junction left unmatched.

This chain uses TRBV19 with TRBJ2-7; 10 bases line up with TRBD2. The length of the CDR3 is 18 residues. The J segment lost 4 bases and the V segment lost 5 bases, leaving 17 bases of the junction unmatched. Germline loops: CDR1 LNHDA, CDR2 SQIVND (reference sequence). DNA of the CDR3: TGTGCCAGTAGTTCCCGGACTAGCGGAAGTCCTTCCCTATACGAGCAGTACTTC. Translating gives CASSSRTSGSPSLYEQYF.

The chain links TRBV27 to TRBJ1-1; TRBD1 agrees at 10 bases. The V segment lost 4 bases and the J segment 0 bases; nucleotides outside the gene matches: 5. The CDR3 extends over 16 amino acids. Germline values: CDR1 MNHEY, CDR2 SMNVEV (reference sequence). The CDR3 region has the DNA TGTGCCAGCAGTTCCGACAGGGGGCGAGTGAACACTGAAGCTTTCTTT. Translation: CASSSDRGRVNTEAFF.

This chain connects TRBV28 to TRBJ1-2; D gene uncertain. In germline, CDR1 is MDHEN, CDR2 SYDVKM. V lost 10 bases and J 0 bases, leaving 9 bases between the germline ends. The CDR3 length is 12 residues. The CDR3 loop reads CATMTANYGYTF. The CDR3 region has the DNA TGTGCCACCATGACGGCTAACTATGGCTACACCTTC.

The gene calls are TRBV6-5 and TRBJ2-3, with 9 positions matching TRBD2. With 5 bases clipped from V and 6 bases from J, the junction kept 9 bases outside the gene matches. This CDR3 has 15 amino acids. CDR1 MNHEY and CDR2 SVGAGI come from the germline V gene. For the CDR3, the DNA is TGTGCCAGCAGTCCCCGGTCTAGCGGGGCGGATACGCAGTATTTT. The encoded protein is CASSPRSSGADTQYF.

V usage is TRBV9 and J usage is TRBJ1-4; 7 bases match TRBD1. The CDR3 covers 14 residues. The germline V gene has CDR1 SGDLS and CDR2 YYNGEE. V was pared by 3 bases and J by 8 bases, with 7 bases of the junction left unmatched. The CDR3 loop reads CASSGRGRGEKLFF. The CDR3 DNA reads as TGTGCCAGCAGCGGGAGGGGGCGAGGCGAAAAACTGTTTTTT. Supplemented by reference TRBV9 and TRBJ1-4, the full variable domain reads DSGVTQTPKHLITATGQRVTLRCSPRSGDLSVYWYQQSLDQGLQFLIQYYNGEERAKGNILERFSAQQFPDLHSELNLSSLELGDSALYFCASSGRGRGEKLFFGSGTQLSVL.

CDR3 coding DNA: TGTGCCAGCAGTTTACGCGCAGGGAGTAGCAATCAGCCCCAGCATTTT. Its translation: CASSLRAGSSNQPQHF. This chain links TRBV27 with TRBJ1-5; D might be TRBD1 (5 bases). V was trimmed by 2 bases and J by 0 bases, leaving 11 bases between them. Germline values: CDR1 MNHEY, CDR2 SMNVEV (reference sequence). The CDR3 sequence is 16 residues long.

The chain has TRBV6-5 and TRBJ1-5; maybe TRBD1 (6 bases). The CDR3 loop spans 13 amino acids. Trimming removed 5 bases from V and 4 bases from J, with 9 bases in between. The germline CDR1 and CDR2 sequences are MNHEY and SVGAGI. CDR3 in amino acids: CASSERGNQPQHF. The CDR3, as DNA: TGTGCCAGCAGTGAGAGGGGGAATCAGCCCCAGCATTTT.

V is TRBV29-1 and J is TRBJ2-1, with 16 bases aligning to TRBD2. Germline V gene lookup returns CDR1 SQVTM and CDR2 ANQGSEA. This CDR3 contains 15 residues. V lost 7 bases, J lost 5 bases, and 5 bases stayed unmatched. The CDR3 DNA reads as TGCAGCGCGGGACTAGCGGGGGGGCCCCACAATGAGCAGTTCTTC. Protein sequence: CSAGLAGGPHNEQFF.

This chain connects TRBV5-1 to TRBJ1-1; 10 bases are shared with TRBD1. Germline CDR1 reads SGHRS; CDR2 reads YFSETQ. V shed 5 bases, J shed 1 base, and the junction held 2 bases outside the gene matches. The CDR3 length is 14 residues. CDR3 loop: CASRRDRGNTEAFF. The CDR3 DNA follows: TGCGCCAGCAGACGGGACAGGGGGAACACTGAAGCTTTCTTT.

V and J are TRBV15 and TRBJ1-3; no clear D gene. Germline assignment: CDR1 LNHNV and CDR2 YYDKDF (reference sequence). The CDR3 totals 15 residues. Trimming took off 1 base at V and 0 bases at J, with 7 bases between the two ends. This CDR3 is CATSRARVSGNTIYF. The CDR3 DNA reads TGTGCCACCAGCAGAGCTCGGGTCTCTGGAAACACCATATATTTT.

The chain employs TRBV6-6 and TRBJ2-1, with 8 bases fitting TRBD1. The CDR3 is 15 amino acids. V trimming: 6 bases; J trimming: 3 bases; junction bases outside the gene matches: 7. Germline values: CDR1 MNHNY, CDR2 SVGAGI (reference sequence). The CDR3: CASSRTGTGYNEQFF. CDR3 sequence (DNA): TGTGCCAGCAGCCGGACCGGGACAGGCTACAATGAGCAGTTCTTC.

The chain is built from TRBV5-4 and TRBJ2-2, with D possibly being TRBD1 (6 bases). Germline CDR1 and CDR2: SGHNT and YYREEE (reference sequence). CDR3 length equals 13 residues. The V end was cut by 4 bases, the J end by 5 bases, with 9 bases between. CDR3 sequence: CASSLGTTGELFF. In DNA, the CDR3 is TGTGCCAGCAGCCTTGGGACAACCGGGGAGCTGTTTTTT.

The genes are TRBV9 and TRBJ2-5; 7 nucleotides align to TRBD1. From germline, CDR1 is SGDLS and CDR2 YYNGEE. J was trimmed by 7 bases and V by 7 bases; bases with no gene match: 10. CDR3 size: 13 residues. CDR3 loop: CASRQGLTGTQYF. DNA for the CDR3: TGTGCCAGCCGACAGGGATTAACTGGGACCCAGTACTTC.

This chain's CDR3 is CASSLRTGGEYEQYF. For the CDR3, the DNA is TGCGCCAGCAGCTTGCGGACAGGGGGCGAGTACGAGCAGTACTTC. The chain is built from TRBV4-1 and TRBJ2-7; 11 nucleotides line up with TRBD1. Germline V CDR1 and CDR2: MGHRA, YSYEKL. The CDR3 contains 15 residues. The V and J ends lost 5 bases and 4 bases, in that order; junction bases with no gene match: 7.